A selection of T cell receptor beta chains follows, all from one sample in a study of Graves' ophthalmopathy and Graves' hyperthyroidism. TCRdb reprocessed the multiplex PCR reads via MiXCR and lists one record per CDR3 protein. The sample lists a few hundred thousand distinct CDR3 sequences; about 18% were seen once. Material for sequencing was peripheral blood. All receptors come from an adult woman with stable Graves' hyperthyroidism. Both conserved end residues are part of each CDR3. A D gene is named only where the DNA matches it firmly. The size field is filled for only some rows; it gives once, few, many or a size class.

j_call v_call cdr3_length clone_size d_call cdr3_nt cdr3_aa
TRBJ2-6 TRBV24-1 17 many - TGTGCCACCAGTGAATCTATAACCGGCTCTGGGGCCAACGTCCTGACTTTC CATSESITGSGANVLTF
TRBJ1-2 TRBV24-1 14 - - TGTGCCACCAGTGATTCAGTGGGCCAGGGTGGTTACACCTTC CATSDSVGQGGYTF
TRBJ2-2 TRBV6-2/TRBV6-3 15 many TRBD1 TGTGCCAGCACCACCAGGGACAGTCGGAGCGGGGAGCTGTTTTTT CASTTRDSRSGELFF
TRBJ2-7 TRBV6-2/TRBV6-3 13 many TRBD1 TGTGCCAGCCGACAGGGAACCTCCTACGAGCAGTACTTC CASRQGTSYEQYF
TRBJ2-2 TRBV28 17 many TRBD2 TGTGCCAGCAGTCTTATGAGCGGGACTAGGAACACCGGGGAGCTGTTTTTT CASSLMSGTRNTGELFF
TRBJ2-7 TRBV29-1 13 many - TGCAGCGTTGATTTGGTGGGAACCTACGAGCAGTACTTC CSVDLVGTYEQYF
TRBJ1-1 TRBV29-1 14 many - TGCAGCGTCATAAACCTCTCGGGGGAAACTGAAGCTTTCTTT CSVINLSGETEAFF
TRBJ2-7 TRBV11-1 16 many - TGTGCCAGCAGCTTAGCGTTTGGGACTCAAACCTACGAGCAGTACTTC CASSLAFGTQTYEQYF
TRBJ1-2 TRBV7-9 15 many - TGTGCCAGCAGCGAAGCGGCTGGATCTAACTATGGCTACACCTTC CASSEAAGSNYGYTF
TRBJ2-5 TRBV5-1 15 many TRBD1 TGCGCCAGCAGCTACGGGGACAGAGACCAAGAGACCCAGTACTTC CASSYGDRDQETQYF
TRBJ1-2 TRBV6-1 18 - - TGTGCCAGCAGTCAAGGGCGGCGGGAACGCCTAGCTAACTATGGCTACACCTTC CASSQGRRERLANYGYTF
TRBJ2-7 TRBV6-5 14 - TRBD1 TGTGCCAGCAGTTACTCGGGGACAGGGTACGAGCAGTACTTC CASSYSGTGYEQYF
TRBJ1-1 TRBV11-2 13 many - TGTGCCAGCAGCTCCCTCAGGACCCCTGAAGCTTTCTTT CASSSLRTPEAFF
TRBJ2-6 TRBV28 15 many - TGTGCCAGCAGTTTACAGGGAAGTGGGGCCAACGTCCTGACTTTC CASSLQGSGANVLTF
TRBJ2-7 TRBV28 16 many - TGTGCCAGCAGTGGGACCGGGACGTCGAGCTCCTACGAGCAGTACTTC CASSGTGTSSSYEQYF
TRBJ2-7 TRBV19 17 many - TGTGCCAGTAGTCCCTCAAGATTTCTCCAGGACACCTACGAGCAGTACTTC CASSPSRFLQDTYEQYF
TRBJ1-5 TRBV6-1 15 many TRBD1 TGTGCCAGCAGTGAAGCGGGACAGGGCGGTCGGGCCCAGCATTTT CASSEAGQGGRAQHF
TRBJ1-2 TRBV5-8 13 many - TGTGCCAGCAGCTTGGACGGTCACTATGGCTACACCTTC CASSLDGHYGYTF
TRBJ1-1 TRBV27 14 many - TGTGCCAGCAGTTTACAGGCCGGGACTGATGAAGCTTTCTTT CASSLQAGTDEAFF
TRBJ2-7 TRBV28 15 many - TGTGCCAGCAGTTTATTTCAAGGACCCTCATACGAGCAGTACTTC CASSLFQGPSYEQYF
TRBJ1-1 TRBV6-5 14 many - TGTGCCAGCAGTTACTCGCGCAGGAGGGCTGAAGCTTTCTTT CASSYSRRRAEAFF
TRBJ1-2 TRBV30 12 many - TGTGCCTGGAGTGCCTACCGTTTCGGCTACACCTTC CAWSAYRFGYTF
TRBJ2-2 TRBV20-1 12 - TRBD1 TGCAGTGGGACAGGGGGGCCCGGGGAGCTGTTTTTT CSGTGGPGELFF